The next 27 T cell receptor beta chains were all read from a single sample in a study of blood T cell repertoires in COVID-19. Measured with immunoSEQ multiplex PCR; TCRdb has only the in-frame clones, and not every one. The sample lists some 320,000 clones; 75% to 85% were seen once. Specimen: peripheral blood. Receptors were obtained from a human donor in a cohort sampled during active COVID-19.

There are a few counts of this clone. This chain joins TRBV12-2 and TRBJ2-7; the table's D gene call, TRBD2, was not cross checked with the DNA. TRBV12-2 is designated a pseudogene. The CDR3 runs to 18 residues. The CDR3 bases are TGTGCAAGTCGCTTAGATACTTCTAGCGGGACAGTCTCCTACGAGCAGTACTTC. It yields the protein CASRLDTSSGTVSYEQYF.

Remarks on this clone: The junction differs from germline at one of its ends, possibly a read error. This chain joins TRBV4-1 and TRBJ2-6; TRBD1 aligns across 7 bases. This CDR3 spans 15 amino acids. The germline V gene encodes CDR1 MGHRA and CDR2 YSYEKL. CDR3 in amino acids: CASSQVVGQAHVLTF. CDR3 sequence (DNA): TGCGCCAGCAGCCAAGTCGTAGGACAGGCCCACGTCCTGACTTTC.

The chain links TRBV18 to TRBJ1-1; D is unresolved. The CDR3 extends over 15 amino acids. Germline V gives CDR1 KGHSH, CDR2 LQKENI. Trimming pared 5 bases from V and 1 base from J, leaving 14 bases between. DNA of the CDR3: TGTGCCAGCTCATCGGGAGTTGGAGGGAACACTGAAGCTTTCTTT. Its protein product is CASSSGVGGNTEAFF.

The rearrangement links TRBV5-5 to TRBJ2-7, with no clear D. The germline V gene has CDR1 SGHKS and CDR2 YYEKEE (reference sequence). This CDR3 contains 14 residues. V was cut by 3 bases and J by 0 bases, with 10 bases left in between. CDR3 protein: CASSSPRSSYEQYF. CDR3 DNA sequence: TGTGCCAGCAGCTCCCCCAGAAGCTCCTACGAGCAGTACTTC.

This sequence joins TRBV6-6 and TRBJ1-5; possibly TRBD1 for D (6 bases). CDR1 MNHNY and CDR2 SVGAGI come from the germline V gene (reference sequence). This CDR3 region has 16 residues. V lost 0 bases and J lost 4, with 13 bases in between. CDR3 DNA sequence: TGTGCCAGCAGTTACTCGATGCAGGGGTCTAATCAGCCCCAGCATTTT. It translates to CASSYSMQGSNQPQHF.

The rearrangement links TRBV10-3 to TRBJ1-6; a possible D gene is TRBD1 (6 bases). The CDR3 loop spans 13 amino acids. Germline V CDR1 and CDR2: ENHRY, SYGVKD. V lost 7 bases and J lost 9, with 13 bases in between. CDR3 residues: CAITNREGSPLHF. CDR3 bases: TGTGCCATCACCAACAGGGAAGGTTCACCCCTCCACTTT.

This chain uses TRBV7-6 with TRBJ1-3; D not resolved. The CDR3 is 15 residues long. Looked up from germline, CDR1 is SGHVS and CDR2 is FNYEAQ. V was pared by 1 base and J by 2 bases, with 9 bases between. The CDR3 region has the DNA TGTGCCAGCAGCTTAGTCGGTCCTCCTGGAAACACCATATATTTT. Amino acids: CASSLVGPPGNTIYF.

This chain joins TRBV9 and TRBJ2-2, with no clear D. The CDR3 loop spans 18 amino acids. The V gene lost 4 bases and the J gene lost 3 bases, with 22 bases spanning the gap. Germline CDR1 and CDR2: SGDLS and YYNGEE. CDR3 in amino acids: CASSRNTPGFEDTGELFF. The CDR3 nucleotides read TGTGCCAGCAGCAGAAATACACCCGGATTTGAGGACACCGGGGAGCTGTTTTTT.

This clone was observed once. Other DNA sequences within the sample encode an identical CDR3. The genes are TRBV4-2 and TRBJ2-3; 7 nucleotides agree with TRBD2. The germline gives CDR1 LGHNA, CDR2 YNFKEQ. Trimming took 0 bases from V and 3 from J; bases not matched to a gene: 6. The CDR3 is 16 amino acids. The CDR3 DNA sequence: TGTGCCAGCAGCCAAGATCGTGGGGGGGGAACAGATACGCAGTATTTT. Protein: CASSQDRGGGTDTQYF.

The chain employs TRBV28 and TRBJ2-1; D might be TRBD2 (6 bases). The germline CDR1 and CDR2 sequences are MDHEN and SYDVKM. The CDR3 has 15 amino acids. Trimming removed 6 bases from V and 2 bases from J, with 14 bases in between. The CDR3 DNA is TGTGCCAGCAGGGGACTGAGTGAAACCTACAATGAGCAGTTCTTC. Translated: CASRGLSETYNEQFF.

The chain employs TRBV7-9 and TRBJ2-7; 7 nucleotides align to TRBD2. V was clipped by 0 bases and J by 5 bases; unmatched bases: 7. The CDR3 extends over 15 amino acids. Germline loops: CDR1 SEHNR, CDR2 FQNEAQ (reference sequence). The CDR3 sequence: CASSLALSGIDEQYF. The CDR3 coding sequence is TGTGCCAGCAGCTTAGCGCTAAGCGGGATCGACGAGCAGTACTTC.

The gene calls are TRBV19 and TRBJ2-2; the D is unclear. Trimming took off 5 bases at V and 0 bases at J, with 7 bases between the two ends. Looked up from germline, CDR1 is LNHDA and CDR2 is SQIVND (reference sequence). The CDR3 runs 14 residues. The CDR3: CASSQAANTGELFF. CDR3 DNA sequence: TGTGCCAGTAGTCAGGCCGCGAACACCGGGGAGCTGTTTTTT.

The rearrangement uses TRBV7-2 and TRBJ1-2, with TRBD1 as a possible D gene (6 bases). The CDR3 is 14 residues long. V lost 6 bases and J lost 0, with 11 bases in between. Germline CDR1 SGHTA, CDR2 FQGNSA. The CDR3 sequence: CASSPDRTNYGYTF. CDR3 DNA: TGTGCCAGCAGTCCAGACAGGACTAACTATGGCTACACCTTC.

V usage is TRBV5-1 and J usage is TRBJ1-5, with 10 nucleotides matching TRBD1. Germline V gives CDR1 SGHRS, CDR2 YFSETQ. After removal of 4 bases from V and 6 bases from J, the junction contained 4 bases not matched to a gene. CDR3 size: 14 residues. The CDR3 here is CASSPDRGLQPQHF. The CDR3 nucleotides are TGCGCCAGCAGCCCCGACAGGGGGCTTCAGCCCCAGCATTTT.

V usage is TRBV5-1 and J usage is TRBJ2-7; D is possibly TRBD1 (5 bases). The CDR3 runs to 13 residues. Trimming removed 3 bases at V and 3 bases at J, with 10 bases between. The germline V gene has CDR1 SGHRS and CDR2 YFSETQ. The CDR3 region is CASSWNTGYEQYF. CDR3 nucleotide sequence: TGCGCCAGCAGCTGGAACACAGGCTACGAGCAGTACTTC. Supplemented by reference TRBV5-1 and TRBJ2-7, the full variable domain reads KAGVTQTPRYLIKTRGQQVTLSCSPISGHRSVSWYQQTPGQGLQFLFEYFSETQRNKGNFPGRFSGRQFSNSRSEMNVSTLELGDSALYLCASSWNTGYEQYFGPGTRLTVT.

The genes are TRBV6-1 and TRBJ1-5; D may be TRBD1 (6 bases). Trimming stripped 4 bases from V and 0 bases from J, with 13 bases between. This CDR3 spans 16 amino acids. The germline V gene has CDR1 MNHNS and CDR2 SASEGT. The CDR3 here is CASSGDRKYSNQPQHF. As DNA, the CDR3 is TGTGCCAGCAGTGGCGACAGGAAATATAGCAATCAGCCCCAGCATTTT.

The chain is built from TRBV9 and TRBJ2-3, with 7 bases that match TRBD2. The CDR3 loop spans 13 amino acids. Germline CDR1 is SGDLS and CDR2 is YYNGEE. V lost 4 bases to trimming and J lost 4 bases; unmatched junction nucleotides: 3. DNA for the CDR3: TGTGCCAGCAGCCCCCGGGGGGCAGATACGCAGTATTTT. It encodes CASSPRGADTQYF.

The chain is built from TRBV30 and TRBJ1-2; D is possibly TRBD1 (5 bases). CDR1 is GTSNPN, CDR2 SVGIG, per germline (reference sequence). The CDR3 has 13 amino acids. V shed 0 bases and J shed 8 bases, with 13 bases lying between them. CDR3 region: CAWSVPGVEGYTF. The DNA for the CDR3 is TGTGCCTGGAGTGTACCGGGGGTGGAAGGCTACACCTTC.

The CDR3 DNA reads TGTGCCAGCAGTTACGGGGCCCCCGGGGGCTACACCTTC. It is translated as CASSYGAPGGYTF. The chain recombines TRBV6-5 with TRBJ1-2; a weak D match, TRBD1 (5 bases). V lost 2 bases, J lost 8 bases, and 12 bases lay in between. The CDR3 runs to 13 residues. CDR1 is MNHEY, CDR2 SVGAGI, per germline.

This chain joins TRBV24-1 and TRBJ1-5; TRBD1 might be the D (5 bases). CDR1 and CDR2 (germline): KGHDR, SFDVKD. Trimming took 4 bases from V and 4 from J, leaving 10 bases between them. The CDR3 is 14 residues long. DNA for the CDR3: TGTGCCACCAGTGAAGGACACCCTAATCAGCCCCAGCATTTT. Translating gives CATSEGHPNQPQHF.

Notes on this clone: The same CDR3 also results from other DNA sequences found in this sample. This chain connects TRBV5-1 to TRBJ1-6, with 7 bases matching TRBD1. From germline, CDR1 is SGHRS and CDR2 YFSETQ. CDR3 length equals 14 residues. Trimming at V came to 0 bases and at J to 7 bases, leaving 1 base not matched to a gene. CDR3 nucleotides: TGCGCCAGCAGCTTGGGACAGGGAAATTCACCCCTCCACTTT. Translation gives CASSLGQGNSPLHF.

The chain links TRBV15 to TRBJ1-3, with D tentatively TRBD1 (5 bases). CDR1 and CDR2 from the germline V gene are LNHNV and YYDKDF (reference sequence). Trimming left V 0 bases short and J 3 bases short, with 12 bases between. CDR3 length equals 16 residues. The chain's CDR3 is CATSRDPGTFGNTIYF. CDR3 nucleotides: TGTGCCACCAGCAGAGATCCCGGGACTTTTGGAAACACCATATATTTT.

The chain carries TRBV10-3 and TRBJ2-5; TRBD2 agrees at 7 bases. V trimming: 3 bases; J trimming: 5 bases; junction bases outside the gene matches: 9. The CDR3 length is 15 residues. Per the germline V gene, CDR1 is ENHRY and CDR2 is SYGVKD. The CDR3 here is CAISDVEAGAETQYF. CDR3 bases: TGTGCCATCAGTGATGTTGAGGCGGGAGCGGAGACCCAGTACTTC.

V is TRBV6-5 and J is TRBJ1-1; D gene uncertain. The CDR3 runs to 14 residues. Per germline, CDR1 MNHEY and CDR2 SVGAGI. The V end was cut by 6 bases, the J end by 0 bases, with 11 bases between. The CDR3 region has the DNA TGTGCCAGCAGCCAATACACGTTGAACACTGAAGCTTTCTTT. It encodes CASSQYTLNTEAFF.

The chain joins TRBV2 to TRBJ1-2; 7 bases are shared with TRBD1. The CDR3 consists of 15 residues. Germline loops: CDR1 SNHLY, CDR2 FYNNEI. V gave up 11 bases and J gave up 2 bases; unmatched junction bases: 14. DNA for the CDR3: TGTGCCCGCGAAAGACGGAGGGGGCTGAACTATGGCTACACCTTC. Protein: CARERRRGLNYGYTF.

The rearrangement links TRBV15 to TRBJ2-6; D gene unclear. Trimming took 3 bases from V and 0 from J, leaving 9 bases between them. The CDR3 is 16 residues long. The V gene's germline CDR1 is LNHNV and CDR2 YYDKDF (reference sequence). Written as DNA, the CDR3 is TGTGCCACCAGCAGTCGCGTCGTCTCTGGGGCCAACGTCCTGACTTTC. Protein product: CATSSRVVSGANVLTF.

This clone was seen a single time. J is TRBJ1-4 and V is TRBV5-6; D unresolved. This CDR3 contains 13 residues. From germline, CDR1 is SGHDT and CDR2 YYEEEE. Trimming cost V 4 bases and J 8 bases, with 12 bases left between them. As DNA, the CDR3 is TGTGCCAGCAGCCACGACACCTCCGAAAAACTGTTTTTT. Protein sequence: CASSHDTSEKLFF.